These T cell receptor beta chains were read from a single sample in a study of tumor-infiltrating lymphocytes in primary liver carcinoma. TCRdb re-analysed the multiplex PCR reads in MiXCR, keeping a single row per CDR3 protein. The sample contains 320,000 or so distinct CDR3 sequences, 65% of which appear only once. The sequenced material came from peripheral blood. These receptors all come from a man aged 35 to 55 with primary liver carcinoma and hepatitis B virus infection. CDR3s include the opening cysteine and the closing phenylalanine or tryptophan. Each record gives: V gene, clone size, J gene, D gene, CDR3 DNA, CDR3 protein. D genes are given only for firm matches. Clone size is given for some rows only: seen once, a few or many times, or a class if the clone is expanded.

TRBV6-5	many	TRBJ2-3	-	TGTGCCAGCTCCCCCCTTTGGGTCACAGATACGCAGTATTTT	CASSPLWVTDTQYF
TRBV11-2	few	TRBJ2-1	TRBD2	TGTGCCAGTAGCTTAGTCGGGGCGGGAGGCGTACATGGGCAGTTCTTC	CASSLVGAGGVHGQFF
TRBV12-3/TRBV12-4	many	TRBJ2-2	TRBD1	TGTGCCAGCAGTTTCGGGACAGGTTCCGGGAAGCTGTTTTTT	CASSFGTGSGKLFF
TRBV12-3/TRBV12-4	-	TRBJ2-7	-	TGTGCCAGCAGTCACCTTAGGGGGAGTAACGAGCAGTACTTC	CASSHLRGSNEQYF
TRBV2	-	TRBJ1-1	-	TGTGCCAGCAGTGTCGGCAGGGGCAACACTGAAGCTTTCTTT	CASSVGRGNTEAFF
TRBV5-1	-	TRBJ2-1	TRBD2	TGCGCCAGCAGCTTGGAAATTAGCGGGAGTCTTTACAATGAGCAGTTCTTC	CASSLEISGSLYNEQFF
TRBV6-6	-	TRBJ1-4	-	TGTGGCAGCAGTTCAGCCACGCAGGGTGAAAAACTGTTTTTC	CGSSSATQGEKLFF
TRBV12-3/TRBV12-4	many	TRBJ1-2	TRBD1	TGTGCCAGCAGCCCGGGACAGGGGGTAGGGGGCTACACCTTC	CASSPGQGVGGYTF
TRBV30	few	TRBJ2-1	-	TGTGCTTGGAGTACAGTCGGGGTAGGGGAGCAGTTCTTC	CAWSTVGVGEQFF
TRBV6-5	-	TRBJ2-7	-	TGTGCCAGCAGGCTAGCTAGTAGTTTTGCACAGTACTTC	CASRLASSFAQYF
TRBV11-2	many	TRBJ2-1	-	TGTGCCAGCAGCCTACGGGTGGGTAACAATGAGCAGTTCTTC	CASSLRVGNNEQFF
TRBV29-1	many	TRBJ1-1	-	TGCAGCGGAGCACAGCAGGGCACTGAAGCTTTCTTT	CSGAQQGTEAFF
TRBV7-8	-	TRBJ2-7	TRBD1	TGTGCCAGCAGCAACCTCGGGACAGAGGCGAGCTACGAGCAATACTTC	CASSNLGTEASYEQYF
TRBV11-2	-	TRBJ2-1	TRBD2	TGTGCCAGCAGCTCCTATAACAGCGGGGCCTACGATGAGCAGTTCTTC	CASSSYNSGAYDEQFF
TRBV7-9	-	TRBJ2-1	TRBD1	TGTTCCAGCAGCTACTATATCGGGACAGGGCACAATGAGCAGTTCTTC	CSSSYYIGTGHNEQFF
TRBV19	-	TRBJ2-1	-	TGTGCCAGTAAGGCGGACAGCTCCTACAATGAGCAGTTCTTC	CASKADSSYNEQFF